This TCR beta chain was sequenced during a study of cytomegalovirus exposure and HLA in healthy donors. About the research overall: The 95 to 150 validation repertoires, a later analysis reported, used the same platform as the approximately 670 first-cohort repertoires.

V shed 3 bases and J shed 11 bases, with 13 bases lying between them. This CDR3 has 11 amino acids. CDR1 is SQVTM, CDR2 ANQGSEA, per germline. Profiling relied on immunoSEQ multiplex PCR, and the TCRdb table lists in-frame clones only, not all of them. Of 120,000 or so clones in the sample, over 85% are singletons; the top ten hold about 1.9%. V gene TRBV29-1 combines with J gene TRBJ1-1, with D possibly matching TRBD1 (6 bases). This clonotype was sampled from a woman between 18 and 29 years old in good health and CMV-seronegative. Sequencing used PBMCs. The CDR3 bases are TGCAGCGTTGATCGGGGACAAAAGGCTTTCTTT. Translating it yields CSVDRGQKAFF.